A selection of T cell receptor beta chains follows, all from one sample in a study of CD8+ T cells in alopecia areata. Here immunoSEQ multiplex PCR was the method, and the copy in TCRdb shows in-frame clones only, minus some. The sample includes 35,000 to 50,000 clones, roughly 92% of them seen just once. The specimen comprised CD8+ T cells sorted from blood, sampled at week 24, from a patient treated with tofacitinib. These receptors were taken from a human donor with alopecia areata. Both conserved end residues are part of each CDR3. The order of the fields is J gene, D gene, V gene, clone size, CDR3 DNA, CDR3 protein. A D gene is named only where the DNA matches it firmly. Where a row states a size, it is once, few, many or the class of an expanded clone; other rows omit it.

J gene: TRBJ2-3; D gene: NA; V gene: TRBV4-1; clone size: NA; CDR3 DNA: TGCGCCAGCAGCCAAGAACGAGATACGCAGTATTTT; CDR3 protein: CASSQERDTQYF
J gene: TRBJ2-5; D gene: TRBD2; V gene: TRBV27; clone size: NA; CDR3 DNA: TGTGCCAGCAGCCCCGGGGGGGCCTCCCAAGAGACCCAGTACTTC; CDR3 protein: CASSPGGASQETQYF
J gene: TRBJ2-1; D gene: TRBD2; V gene: TRBV6-5; clone size: NA; CDR3 DNA: TGTGCCAGCGGACTAGCGGGGGGTTACAATGAGCAGTTCTTC; CDR3 protein: CASGLAGGYNEQFF
J gene: TRBJ2-1; D gene: TRBD1; V gene: TRBV5-1; clone size: NA; CDR3 DNA: TGCGCCAGCAGCAACGGACAGGGTATCGTCAATGAGCAGTTCTTC; CDR3 protein: CASSNGQGIVNEQFF
J gene: TRBJ2-3; D gene: NA; V gene: TRBV7-2; clone size: once; CDR3 DNA: TGTGCCAGCAGCGGGGGGACCACCACAGATACGCAGTATTTT; CDR3 protein: CASSGGTTTDTQYF
J gene: TRBJ2-3; D gene: NA; V gene: TRBV30; clone size: NA; CDR3 DNA: TGTGCCTGGAGTGTACTAGGCGGAAGCACAGATACGCAGTATTTT; CDR3 protein: CAWSVLGGSTDTQYF
J gene: TRBJ2-3; D gene: TRBD1; V gene: TRBV7-9; clone size: NA; CDR3 DNA: TGTGCCAGCAGCCCTCAGGGGGCCACAGATACGCAGTATTTT; CDR3 protein: CASSPQGATDTQYF
J gene: TRBJ2-7; D gene: NA; V gene: TRBV4-1; clone size: NA; CDR3 DNA: TGCGCCAGCAGCCACCAGGGCCTCTCCTACGAGCAGTACTTC; CDR3 protein: CASSHQGLSYEQYF
J gene: TRBJ2-1; D gene: NA; V gene: TRBV7-2; clone size: NA; CDR3 DNA: TGTGCCAGCAGCTCCACTATCAATGAGCAGTTCTTC; CDR3 protein: CASSSTINEQFF
J gene: TRBJ2-7; D gene: NA; V gene: TRBV12-5; clone size: NA; CDR3 DNA: TGTGCTAGTGGTTTTGAGAAAACCACTACCTACGAGCAGTACTTC; CDR3 protein: CASGFEKTTTYEQYF
J gene: TRBJ1-2; D gene: NA; V gene: TRBV28; clone size: NA; CDR3 DNA: TGTGCCAGCAGTCCCCTCAACTTAGACGGCTACACCTTC; CDR3 protein: CASSPLNLDGYTF
J gene: TRBJ2-6; D gene: NA; V gene: TRBV10-3; clone size: NA; CDR3 DNA: TGTGCCATCCAGGGAAGCGGGGCCAACGTCCTGACTTTC; CDR3 protein: CAIQGSGANVLTF
J gene: TRBJ2-6; D gene: NA; V gene: TRBV29-1; clone size: NA; CDR3 DNA: TGCAGCGTTGCTCTAGGGAGCTCTGGGGCCAACGTCCTGACTTTC; CDR3 protein: CSVALGSSGANVLTF